Sequencing of this T cell receptor (beta chain) was carried out in a study of blood T cell repertoires in COVID-19. The junction had 5 bases not matched to a gene; V was cut back by 4 bases and J by 6 bases. Germline V CDR1 and CDR2: LGHNA, YSLEER. The CDR3 runs 13 residues. In the authors' workflow: Amplification of reference gene primers provided the estimated nucleated cell counts. Sequenced by immunoSEQ multiplex PCR; TCRdb stores in-frame clones only, minus some. The DNA was the basis for D and trimming; V, J and clone size are from that table. The sample lists about 70,000 clones; 85% to 90% were seen once.

This receptor was identified in a man in his fifties or sixties with acute or convalescent COVID-19. The V gene is TRBV4-3, the J gene TRBJ1-1; TRBD1 matches at 7 bases. Source material: peripheral blood. CDR3 DNA: TGCGCCAGCAGCCCCCAGGGGGGTCCTGAAGCTTTCTTT. Protein: CASSPQGGPEAFF.